The T cell receptor beta chain described here comes from a study of tumor-infiltrating lymphocytes in oesophageal squamous cell carcinoma. TCRdb processed the PCR reads anew with MiXCR; each CDR3 protein has one entry. The sample holds roughly 20,000 distinct CDR3 sequences; approximately 39% are singletons and the top ten take under 12%. The CDR3 loop spans 20 amino acids. V gave up 5 bases and J gave up 9 bases; unmatched junction bases: 21. The TCR originated in a male donor with esophageal squamous cell carcinoma. The sequenced sample consisted of normal esophageal tissue next to the tumor. This chain joins TRBV12-3 or TRBV12-4 and TRBJ2-1; 14 bases map to TRBD2. CDR3 amino acids: CASSPSPGLAGVFGSGEQFF. The CDR3 nucleotides are TGTGCCAGCAGTCCTTCGCCGGGACTAGCGGGGGTGTTTGGGTCGGGTGAGCAGTTCTTC.